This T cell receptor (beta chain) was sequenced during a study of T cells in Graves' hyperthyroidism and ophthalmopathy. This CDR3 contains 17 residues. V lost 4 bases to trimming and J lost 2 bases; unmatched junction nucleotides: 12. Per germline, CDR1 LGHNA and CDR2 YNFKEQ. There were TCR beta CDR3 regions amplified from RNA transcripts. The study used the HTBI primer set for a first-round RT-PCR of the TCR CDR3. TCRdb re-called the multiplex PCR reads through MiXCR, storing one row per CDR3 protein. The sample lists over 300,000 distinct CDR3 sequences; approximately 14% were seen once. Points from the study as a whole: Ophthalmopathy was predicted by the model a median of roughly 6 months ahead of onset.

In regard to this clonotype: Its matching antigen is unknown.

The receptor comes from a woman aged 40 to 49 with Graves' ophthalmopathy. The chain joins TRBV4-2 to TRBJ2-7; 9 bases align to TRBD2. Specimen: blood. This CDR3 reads CASSPTDSGGPAYEQYF. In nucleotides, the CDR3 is TGTGCCAGCAGCCCCACGGATAGCGGGGGCCCTGCCTACGAGCAGTACTTC.